This TCR beta chain was sequenced during a study of memory CD8 T cells in hepatitis C reinfection. Overall study: HCV reinfection: RNA-positive following two negative tests at least 60 days apart.

Here immunoSEQ multiplex PCR was the method, and the copy in TCRdb shows in-frame clones only, minus some. The sample carries 35,000 to 50,000 clones, approximately 90% recorded once. CDR1 MNHNY and CDR2 SVGAGI come from the germline V gene (reference sequence). Trimming shortened V by 3 bases and J by 5 bases, and 11 bases separated the two germline ends. CDR3 length: 14 amino acids. Described time point: peak reinfection, 3 to 8 weeks after reinfection detection. Sorted cells were sequenced directly ex vivo without any in vitro expansion. The sequencing input was naive CD8+ T cells sorted from blood. This chain uses TRBV6-6 with TRBJ1-5; weak D call: TRBD1 (5 bases). The TCR originated in a man between 18 and 35 years old with hepatitis C virus infection. Written as DNA, the CDR3 is TGTGCCAGCAGTTATTCTTCAGGGCATCAGCCCCAGCATTTT. Protein product: CASSYSSGHQPQHF.